This T cell receptor (beta chain) was identified during a study of T cells in Graves' hyperthyroidism and ophthalmopathy. Findings and limits, study-wide: Within blood appeared most thyroid clonotypes that had expanded above 0.001.

This clonotype was seen many times. Antigen: not known. The investigators amplified TCR beta CDR3 regions from RNA transcripts. The HTBI primer set was used in a first-round RT-PCR of the TCR CDR3. TCRdb independently ran MiXCR on the multiplex PCR reads; one entry per CDR3 protein. Of about 350,000 distinct CDR3 sequences listed, about 14% are singletons. Stable Graves' hyperthyroidism meant no ophthalmopathy progression within 18 months. The patients, who ranged from 18 to 65 in age, presented with newly diagnosed hyperthyroidism lasting under 2 months. Clinical symptoms, serum thyroxine, TRAb, thyroid ultrasound and orbital computed tomography informed diagnoses. Trimming took 2 bases from V and 4 from J; bases not matched to a gene: 13. The CDR3 is 17 residues long. Per germline, CDR1 SGHVS and CDR2 FQNEAQ.

The V and J genes are TRBV7-8 and TRBJ2-5, with 7 bases matching TRBD1. The sequenced sample consisted of blood. The receptor's source is a woman in her 30s with Graves' hyperthyroidism. CDR3 sequence (DNA): TGTGCCAGCAGCTTATGGTCCCCGACAGGGAGCGCAGAGACCCAGTACTTC. Its translation is CASSLWSPTGSAETQYF.